The present TCR beta chain was sequenced within a study of Ad26.COV2.S vaccination and SARS-CoV-2 variants. Described treatment: roughly 20 received Ad26.COV2.S at low or high dose, single or two shots; about five received placebo; per-sample allocation not given. It was on day 63 after the first vaccine or placebo injection that samples were taken. It was Wuhan-strain SARS-CoV-2 spike that the Ad26 vaccine vector expressed. Overall study findings and caveats: The study found higher spike-specific TCR breadth in vaccine than placebo recipients. Total T cell responses were possibly underestimated by TCR breadth and depth analyses.

Unmatched junction bases numbered 1, after V lost 2 bases and J lost 4 bases. CDR1 is SNHLY, CDR2 FYNNEI, per germline. This CDR3 is built from 13 residues. Concerning this clone: Its antigen is currently unknown.

Here immunoSEQ multiplex PCR was the method, and the copy in TCRdb shows in-frame clones only, minus some. Of about 350,000 clones listed, 70% to 90% are singletons. The rearrangement uses TRBV2 and TRBJ2-7, with 8 bases matching TRBD2. This TCR was sampled from a person between 18 and 65 years old who received the Ad26.COV2.S COVID-19 vaccine or a placebo. The input for sequencing was peripheral blood, taken in a trial of Ad26.COV2.S vaccine versus placebo. The CDR3 DNA is TGTGCCAGCAGTGAATTAGCGGGATACGAGCAGTACTTC. Amino acid sequence: CASSELAGYEQYF.